Given below is one TCR beta chain in context. Per germline, CDR1 SGDLS and CDR2 YYNGEE. The CDR3 sequence is 16 residues long. The V end lost 4 bases, the J end lost 0 bases, and 15 bases lay between the germline ends. The source of the sample is a study of blood T cell repertoires in COVID-19. Study context: Acute-phase and convalescent COVID-19 samples originated in the United States, Italy and Spain.

Original methodology: Amplification from reference gene primers served as the basis for estimated nucleated cell counts. Clones were sequenced by immunoSEQ multiplex PCR, and TCRdb holds only the in-frame ones, with some missing. D and trimming come from the DNA, and the V and J calls and clone size come from that table. The table records about 160,000 clones, about 90% of them present only once. The source is a man under 40 with COVID-19, enrolled during active disease. Material: peripheral blood. V is TRBV9 and J is TRBJ2-3; no definite D call. The CDR3 region has the DNA TGTGCCAGCAGCCTTCGACTTGATTCTAGCACAGATACGCAGTATTTT. Encoded protein: CASSLRLDSSTDTQYF.